This TCR beta chain was retrieved from a study of blood T cell repertoires in COVID-19. The germline gives CDR1 MNHEY, CDR2 SVGAGI. V gave up 6 bases and J gave up 2 bases; unmatched junction bases: 7. The CDR3 spans 15 residues. Original processing notes: By means of reference gene primer amplification, nucleated cell counts were estimated. This table comes from immunoSEQ multiplex PCR, and its TCRdb copy is limited to in-frame clones, with some not included. The V and J calls and clone size were taken over from that table, and D and trimming were inferred from the DNA. Of tens of thousands of clones listed, 78% were seen once; the top ten hold 33%.

The specimen sequenced was peripheral blood. This clonotype was sampled from a man in his 60s with acute or convalescent COVID-19. V usage is TRBV6-5 and J usage is TRBJ2-1; 7 bases are shared with TRBD2. The CDR3 loop is CASRNGLGTYNEQFF. The CDR3, as DNA: TGTGCCAGCAGGAATGGACTAGGGACCTACAATGAGCAGTTCTTC.